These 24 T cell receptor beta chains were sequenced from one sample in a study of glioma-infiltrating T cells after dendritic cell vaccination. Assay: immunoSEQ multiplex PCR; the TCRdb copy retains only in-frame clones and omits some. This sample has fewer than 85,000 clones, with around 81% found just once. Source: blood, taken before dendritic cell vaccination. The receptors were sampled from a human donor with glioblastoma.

The CDR3 loop reads CASSATASGSGEQYF. The CDR3 nucleotides are TGTGCCAGCAGTGCCACCGCTAGCGGTTCGGGGGAGCAGTACTTC. The genes are TRBV6-1 and TRBJ2-7; 7 nucleotides match TRBD2. V was pared by 4 bases and J by 7 bases, with 13 bases of the junction left unmatched. The germline V gene encodes CDR1 MNHNS and CDR2 SASEGT. This CDR3 is 15 amino acids long.

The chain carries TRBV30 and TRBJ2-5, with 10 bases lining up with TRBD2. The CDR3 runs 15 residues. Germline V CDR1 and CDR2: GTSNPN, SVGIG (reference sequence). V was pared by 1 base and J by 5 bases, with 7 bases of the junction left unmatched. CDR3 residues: CAWSGQRGGHETQYF. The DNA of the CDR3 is TGTGCCTGGAGTGGCCAGCGGGGGGGCCATGAGACCCAGTACTTC.

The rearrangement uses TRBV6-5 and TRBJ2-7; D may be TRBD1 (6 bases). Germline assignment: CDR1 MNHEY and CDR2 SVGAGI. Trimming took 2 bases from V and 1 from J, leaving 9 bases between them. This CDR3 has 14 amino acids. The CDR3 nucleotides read TGTGCCAGCAGTTACGGGACATCATCCTACGAGCAGTACTTC. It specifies CASSYGTSSYEQYF.

This chain's CDR3 is CASSRATGTLYEQYF. CDR3 DNA sequence: TGCGCCAGCAGCCGAGCCACCGGGACACTGTACGAGCAGTACTTC. The V gene is TRBV4-1, the J gene TRBJ2-7, with D maybe TRBD1 (6 bases). This CDR3 is built from 15 residues. V lost 4 bases, J lost 4 bases, and 17 bases lay in between. Germline V gene lookup returns CDR1 MGHRA and CDR2 YSYEKL.

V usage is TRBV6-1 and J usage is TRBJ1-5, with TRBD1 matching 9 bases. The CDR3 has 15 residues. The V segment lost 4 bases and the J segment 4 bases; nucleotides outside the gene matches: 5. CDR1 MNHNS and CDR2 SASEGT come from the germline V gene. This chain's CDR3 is CASSVRTGENQPQHF. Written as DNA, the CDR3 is TGTGCCAGCAGTGTAAGGACAGGGGAGAATCAGCCCCAGCATTTT.

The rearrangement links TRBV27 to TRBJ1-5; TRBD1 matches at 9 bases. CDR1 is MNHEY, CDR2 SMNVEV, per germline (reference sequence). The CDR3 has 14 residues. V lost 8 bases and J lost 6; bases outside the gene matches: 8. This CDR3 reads CASGKQGAPQPQHF. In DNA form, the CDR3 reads TGTGCCAGCGGTAAACAGGGGGCACCTCAGCCCCAGCATTTT.

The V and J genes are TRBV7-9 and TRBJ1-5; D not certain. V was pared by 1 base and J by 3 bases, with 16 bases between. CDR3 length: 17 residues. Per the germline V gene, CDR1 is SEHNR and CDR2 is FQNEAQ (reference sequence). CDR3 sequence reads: CASSLDHHVGHNQPQHF. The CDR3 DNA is TGTGCCAGCAGCTTAGACCACCATGTTGGGCACAATCAGCCCCAGCATTTT.

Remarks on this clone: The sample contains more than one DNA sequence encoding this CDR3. In DNA form, the CDR3 reads TGTGCCAGCAGACCGGACAGGGCCTCCTACGGCTACACCTTC. As protein: CASRPDRASYGYTF. The V call is TRBV6-5, the J call TRBJ1-2; 8 nucleotides agree with TRBD1. After removal of 6 bases from V and 8 bases from J, the junction contained 11 bases not matched to a gene. CDR1 is MNHEY, CDR2 SVGAGI, per germline. The CDR3 sequence is 14 residues long.

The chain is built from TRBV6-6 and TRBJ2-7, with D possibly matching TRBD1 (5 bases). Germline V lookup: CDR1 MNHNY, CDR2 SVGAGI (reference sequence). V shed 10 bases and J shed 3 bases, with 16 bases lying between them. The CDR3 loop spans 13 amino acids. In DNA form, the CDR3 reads TGTGCCACCTCCTGGGGCGGAGACTACGAGCAGTACTTC. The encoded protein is CATSWGGDYEQYF.

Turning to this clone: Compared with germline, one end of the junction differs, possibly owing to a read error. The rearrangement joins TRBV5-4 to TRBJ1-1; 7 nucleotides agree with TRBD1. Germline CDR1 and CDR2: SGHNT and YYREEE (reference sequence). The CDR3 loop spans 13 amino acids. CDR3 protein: CASRLDRNLEAFF. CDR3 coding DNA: TGTGCCAGCAGATTGGACAGGAATCTTGAAGCTTTCTTT.

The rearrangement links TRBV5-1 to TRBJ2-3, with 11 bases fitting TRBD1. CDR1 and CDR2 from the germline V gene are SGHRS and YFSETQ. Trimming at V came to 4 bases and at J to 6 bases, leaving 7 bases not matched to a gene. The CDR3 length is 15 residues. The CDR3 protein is CASSRQRDRGDTQYF. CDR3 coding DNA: TGCGCCAGCAGCCGACAGAGGGACAGGGGGGATACGCAGTATTTT.

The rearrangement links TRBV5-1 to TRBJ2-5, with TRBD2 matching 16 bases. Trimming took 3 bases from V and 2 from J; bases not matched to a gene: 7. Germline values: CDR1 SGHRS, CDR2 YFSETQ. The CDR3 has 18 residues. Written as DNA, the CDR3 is TGCGCCAGCAGCTCAACCGGGACTAGCGGGGGGGATCAAGAGACCCAGTACTTC. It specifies CASSSTGTSGGDQETQYF.

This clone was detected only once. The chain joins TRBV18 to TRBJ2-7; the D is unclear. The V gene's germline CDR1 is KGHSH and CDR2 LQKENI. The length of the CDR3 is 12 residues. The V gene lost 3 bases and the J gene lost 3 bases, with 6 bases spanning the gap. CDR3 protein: CASSPVGYEQYF. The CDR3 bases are TGTGCCAGCTCACCGGTCGGCTACGAGCAGTACTTC. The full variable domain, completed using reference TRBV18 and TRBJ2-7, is NAGVMQNPRHLVRRRGQEARLRCSPMKGHSHVYWYRQLPEEGLKFMVYLQKENIIDESGMPKERFSAEFPKEGPSILRIQQVVRGDSAAYFCASSPVGYEQYFGPGTRLTVT.

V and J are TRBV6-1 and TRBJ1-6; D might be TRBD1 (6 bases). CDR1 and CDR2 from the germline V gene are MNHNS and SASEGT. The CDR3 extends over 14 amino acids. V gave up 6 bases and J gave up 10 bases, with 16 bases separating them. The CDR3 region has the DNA TGTGCCAGCAGAGTACAGGGATTGGTCTCACCCCTCCACTTT. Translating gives CASRVQGLVSPLHF.

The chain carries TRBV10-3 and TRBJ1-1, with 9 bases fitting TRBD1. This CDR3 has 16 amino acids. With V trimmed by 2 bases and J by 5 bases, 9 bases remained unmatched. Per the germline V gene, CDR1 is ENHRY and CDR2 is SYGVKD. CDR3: CAISEEAGTGKTEAFF. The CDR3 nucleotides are TGTGCCATCAGTGAGGAGGCAGGGACAGGGAAAACTGAAGCTTTCTTT.

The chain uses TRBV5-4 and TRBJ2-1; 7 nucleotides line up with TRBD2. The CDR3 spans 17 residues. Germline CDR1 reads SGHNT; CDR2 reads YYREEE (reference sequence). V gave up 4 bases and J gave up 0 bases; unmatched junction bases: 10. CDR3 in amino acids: CASSLLSAGSSYNEQFF. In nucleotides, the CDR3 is TGTGCCAGCAGCCTTTTGTCAGCGGGGAGCTCCTACAATGAGCAGTTCTTC.

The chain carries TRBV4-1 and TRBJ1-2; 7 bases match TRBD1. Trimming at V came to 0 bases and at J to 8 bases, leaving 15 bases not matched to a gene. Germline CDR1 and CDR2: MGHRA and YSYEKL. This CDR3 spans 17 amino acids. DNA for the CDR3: TGCGCCAGCAGCCAAGATGCCGGGACAGAACGGGGAAGGGGCTACACCTTC. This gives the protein CASSQDAGTERGRGYTF.

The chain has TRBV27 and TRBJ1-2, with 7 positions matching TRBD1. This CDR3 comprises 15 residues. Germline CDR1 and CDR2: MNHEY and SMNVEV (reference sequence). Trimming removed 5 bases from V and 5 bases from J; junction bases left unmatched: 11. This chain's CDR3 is CASSPHTQGDYGYTF. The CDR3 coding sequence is TGTGCCAGCAGTCCACATACCCAGGGGGATTATGGCTACACCTTC.

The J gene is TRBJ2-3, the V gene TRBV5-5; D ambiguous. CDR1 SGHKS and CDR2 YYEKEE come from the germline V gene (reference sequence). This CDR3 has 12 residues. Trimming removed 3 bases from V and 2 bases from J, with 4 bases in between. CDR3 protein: CASSSLTDTQYF. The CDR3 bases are TGTGCCAGCAGCTCCCTCACAGATACGCAGTATTTT.

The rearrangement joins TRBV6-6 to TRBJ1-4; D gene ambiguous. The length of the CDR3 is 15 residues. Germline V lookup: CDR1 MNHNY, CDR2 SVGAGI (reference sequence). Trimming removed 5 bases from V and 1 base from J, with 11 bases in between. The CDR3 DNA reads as TGTGCCAGCAGTGATGGGCAGCTAACTAATGAAAAACTGTTTTTT. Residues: CASSDGQLTNEKLFF.

The CDR3 loop reads CASSWETGTYEQYF. The DNA for the CDR3 is TGCGCCAGCAGCTGGGAGACGGGCACCTACGAGCAGTACTTC. This rearrangement joins TRBV5-1 to TRBJ2-7; the D gene is possibly TRBD2 (5 bases). Per germline, CDR1 SGHRS and CDR2 YFSETQ. Trimming took 3 bases from V and 2 from J, leaving 12 bases between them. The CDR3 length is 14 residues.

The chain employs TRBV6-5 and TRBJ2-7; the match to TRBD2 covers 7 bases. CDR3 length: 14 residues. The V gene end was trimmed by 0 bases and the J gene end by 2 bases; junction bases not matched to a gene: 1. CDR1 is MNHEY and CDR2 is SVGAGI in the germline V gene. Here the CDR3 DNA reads TGTGCCAGCAGTTACTCTACTAGCGCCTACGAGCAGTACTTC. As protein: CASSYSTSAYEQYF.

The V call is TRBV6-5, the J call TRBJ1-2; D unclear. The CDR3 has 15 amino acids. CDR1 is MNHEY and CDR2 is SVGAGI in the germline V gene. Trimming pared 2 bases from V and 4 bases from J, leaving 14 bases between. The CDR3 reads CASSYQPGGIYGYTF. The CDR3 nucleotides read TGTGCCAGCAGTTACCAGCCGGGAGGAATCTATGGCTACACCTTC.

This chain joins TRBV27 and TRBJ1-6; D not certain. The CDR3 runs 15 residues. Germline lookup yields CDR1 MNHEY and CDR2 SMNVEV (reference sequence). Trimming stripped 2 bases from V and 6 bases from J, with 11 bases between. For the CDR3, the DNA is TGTGCCAGCAGTTTAGACTCAAGAGGTAATTCACCCCTCCACTTT. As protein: CASSLDSRGNSPLHF.